This TCR beta chain came from a study of breast tumors, draining lymph nodes, adjacent tissues (TCRdb year 2016). Regarding the study in general: Breast cancer patients provided tumor, adjacent nontumor tissue and axillary lymph nodes, and the study compared the TCR beta repertoires across these three sources. In human breast cancer, the study set out to evaluate how tumor, surrounding tissue and draining lymph node repertoires relate to one another and whether T cells may move between these sites.

According to the germline V gene (reference sequence), CDR1 reads GTSNPN and CDR2 reads SVGIG. The CDR3 contains 13 residues, cysteine and phenylalanine counted. Of all the DNA, just the CDR3 is kept, 39 bases in frame from base 1. Here is what the overall study found, with its caveats: Tumor and nontumor tissue repertoires were found to be significantly more similar in luminal-like than in basal-like breast cancer. Tumors showed preferential V and J gene usage, and their T-cell repertoire diversity fell below that of lymph nodes yet above that of nontumor tissue. The data were judged consistent with most tumor T cells deriving from the lymph node and then expanding within tumor tissue. The study presented the conclusion that tumor T cells originate in lymph nodes as consistent with a hypothesis, not as something directly demonstrated.

The listed sequencing device is Illumina HiSeq 2000. Multiplex PCR amplification was used to generate the TCR beta chain libraries. The amplified TCR beta chain products were analyzed by high-throughput sequencing. In TCRdb, the public reads were trimmed at Q25 with fastp and aligned with MiXCR, with productive beta chains retained. Duplicate CDR3 protein sequences are folded into a single record with the most common DNA and genes. For this sample the table gives about 110,000 distinct CDR3 sequences, of which around 30% were detected only once. The ten largest account for 4.5% to 7% of the sample. The axillary draining lymph nodes of breast cancer patients were the source of the lymph node samples. A word on this clonotype: No cognate antigen has been identified for it. A much bigger clone sits one base away, suggesting this may be a read error.

This sequence uses TRBV30 and TRBJ2-5, with the D gene uncertain. This clonotype was sampled from a female donor with breast cancer. Some clones in this sample may be carry-over from other donors' samples. The specimen sequenced was axillary lymph node tissue. Here is the DNA: TGTACCTGGAGTCGAGGTAGCCTAGGGACCCAGTACTTC. Translated, it reads CTWSRGSLGTQYF.